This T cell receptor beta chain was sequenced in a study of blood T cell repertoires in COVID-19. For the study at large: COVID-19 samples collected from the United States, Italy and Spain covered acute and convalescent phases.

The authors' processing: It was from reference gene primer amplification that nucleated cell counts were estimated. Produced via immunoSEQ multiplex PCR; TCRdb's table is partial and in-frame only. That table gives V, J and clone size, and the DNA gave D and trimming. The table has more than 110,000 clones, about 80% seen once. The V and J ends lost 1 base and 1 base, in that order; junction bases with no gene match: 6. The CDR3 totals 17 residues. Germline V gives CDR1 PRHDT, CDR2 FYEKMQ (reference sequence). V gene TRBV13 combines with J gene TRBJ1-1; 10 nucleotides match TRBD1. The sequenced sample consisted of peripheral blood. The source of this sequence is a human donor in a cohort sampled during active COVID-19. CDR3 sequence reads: CASSLARQGARNTEAFF. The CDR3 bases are TGTGCCAGCAGCTTAGCCCGACAGGGGGCGAGGAACACTGAAGCTTTCTTT.